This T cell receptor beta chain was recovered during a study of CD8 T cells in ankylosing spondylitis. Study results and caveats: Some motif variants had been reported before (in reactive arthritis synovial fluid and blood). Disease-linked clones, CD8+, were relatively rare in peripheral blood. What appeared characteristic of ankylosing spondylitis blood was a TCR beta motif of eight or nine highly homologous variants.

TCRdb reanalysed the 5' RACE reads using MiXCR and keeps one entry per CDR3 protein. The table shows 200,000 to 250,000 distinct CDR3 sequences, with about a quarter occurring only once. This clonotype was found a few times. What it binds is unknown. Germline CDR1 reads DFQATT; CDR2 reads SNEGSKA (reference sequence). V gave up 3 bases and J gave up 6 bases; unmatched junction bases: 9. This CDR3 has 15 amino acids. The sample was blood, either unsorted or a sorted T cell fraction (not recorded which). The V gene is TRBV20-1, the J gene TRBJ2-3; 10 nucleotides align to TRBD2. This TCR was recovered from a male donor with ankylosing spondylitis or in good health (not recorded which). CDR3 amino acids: CSARASGRDSDTQYF. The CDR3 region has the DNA TGCAGTGCTAGGGCTAGCGGGAGAGATTCGGATACGCAGTATTTT.